Listed below are T cell receptor beta chains from one sample, sequenced in a study of blood T cell repertoires in COVID-19. Libraries were prepared by immunoSEQ multiplex PCR; TCRdb keeps only in-frame clonotypes and omits some of them. Of around 260,000 clones listed, more than 85% are singletons. What was sequenced was peripheral blood. The receptors were gathered from a person in their late teens or twenties with COVID-19, enrolled during active disease. Each CDR3 is given with its conserved first and last residue.

>TRBV5-4
CASSAHPGTSGSDEQYF
>TRBV24-1
CATSAQGYQPQHF
>TRBV3-1/TRBV3-2
CASSQEDTQPQHF
>TRBV27
CASSKKDRGTNSQETQYF
>TRBV19
CASRLRGGAKETQYF
>TRBV24-1
CATSLGSTDTQYF
>TRBV5-4
CASSLDGGRVSPLHF
>TRBV3-1/TRBV3-2
CASSQEPHRGRSTGELFF
>TRBV6-5
CASSYREGPYEQYF
>TRBV7-8
CASSLVGGATAYEQYF
>TRBV19
CASSIVVATGGWGETQYF
>TRBV12-3/TRBV12-4
CASTGTGNQPQHF
>TRBV4-1
CASSQAPDRITGELFF
>TRBV5-1
CASSQGISYGYTF
>TRBV19
CASRQGNQPQHF
>TRBV4-1
CASSPFGDNYGYTF
>TRBV4-2
CASSQEAGDSNEQYF
>TRBV7-2
CASSLEEFQETQYF
>TRBV19
CASSMAGGNEQFF
>TRBV24-1
CATSGAHGEQPQHF
>TRBV7-9
CASRKPEGEQFF
>TRBV9
CASSVTGGAGELFF
>TRBV5-1
CASSPQVPSGNTIYF
>TRBV28
CASSWTGGVSGYTF
>TRBV6-5
CASSYGQGTGNTIYF
>TRBV2
CASSVSRGDPYEQYF
>TRBV4-2
CASSQSGRDSYEQYF
>TRBV18
CASSPRLGSGRPQETQYF
>TRBV5-1
CASSWAGSGSSYEQFF
>TRBV24-1
CATRMQGAGETQYF
>TRBV11-2
CASSTGQGEGTNEKLFF
>TRBV19
CASSPGQANTEAFF
>TRBV25-1
CASTQAGYGYTF
>TRBV9
CASSDGLAGNNEQYF
>TRBV11-2
CASSLEIGVAGWGEQFF
>TRBV5-1
CASSHRDSWGEQFF
>TRBV2
CASSPLSAGPYEQYF
>TRBV2
CASSEPSGLAGERGRSYNEQFF
>TRBV20-1
CSASPGATDTQYF
>TRBV19
CASSIGGRWEGNEQFF
>TRBV5-1
CASGPETLGYTGELFF
>TRBV2
CASSESPGGQPQHF
>TRBV19
CASTIAGGVSEAFF
>TRBV12-5
CASGQNYNEQFF
>TRBV6-2/TRBV6-3
CASSNSGRGTDTQYF
>TRBV5-5
CASSRGKTGGFLYEQYF
>TRBV13
CASSFVILRGEQFF